The 17 T cell receptor beta chains in this list originate from one sample, sequenced in a study of T cell responses to AZD1222 COVID-19 vaccine. Produced via immunoSEQ multiplex PCR; TCRdb's table is partial and in-frame only. The repertoire holds over 50,000 clones, roughly 84% seen once, with about a quarter in the top ten. This material consisted of peripheral blood, taken on day 0 of AZD1222 vaccination. The receptors stem from an adult in good health.

The chain recombines TRBV5-5 with TRBJ1-6; TRBD1 matches 7 bases. The CDR3 loop spans 14 amino acids. Looked up from germline, CDR1 is SGHKS and CDR2 is YYEKEE (reference sequence). Trimming at V came to 5 bases and at J to 8 bases, leaving 7 bases not matched to a gene. The CDR3 nucleotides read TGTGCCAGCAGGGGGACAGTTGGGGATTCACCCCTCCACTTT. It codes for CASRGTVGDSPLHF.

The sample holds a few counts of this clone. V and J are TRBV28 and TRBJ1-2; D remains ambiguous. CDR1 is MDHEN, CDR2 SYDVKM, per germline. The CDR3 loop spans 14 amino acids. Between the trimmed V and J ends, which lost 2 bases and 3 bases, there was a span of 10 bases. CDR3 nucleotide sequence: TGTGCCAGCAGTTTAATGTTCAGGTACTATGGCTACACCTTC. Translation gives CASSLMFRYYGYTF.

The chain combines TRBV29-1 with TRBJ2-7; 7 bases map to TRBD2. This CDR3 is built from 12 residues. Trimming removed 5 bases from V and 2 bases from J; junction bases left unmatched: 3. CDR1 SQVTM and CDR2 ANQGSEA come from the germline V gene. CDR3 residues: CSVWEGAYEQYF. The CDR3 DNA is TGCAGCGTTTGGGAGGGAGCCTACGAGCAGTACTTC.

The chain combines TRBV10-1 with TRBJ1-5; no firm D call. Germline values: CDR1 WNHNN, CDR2 SYGVQD (reference sequence). Deletions cut 2 bases from V and 4 bases from J, with 6 bases between. The CDR3 is 13 residues long. CDR3 protein: CASSETGNQPQHF. In DNA form, the CDR3 reads TGCGCCAGCAGTGAGACTGGAAATCAGCCCCAGCATTTT.

This chain links TRBV5-1 with TRBJ1-4; D is perhaps TRBD1 (5 bases). Trimming took off 6 bases at V and 8 bases at J, with 14 bases between the two ends. Germline CDR1 reads SGHRS; CDR2 reads YFSETQ. The CDR3 extends over 13 amino acids. CDR3 in amino acids: CASTPQGGEKLFF. The CDR3 DNA sequence: TGCGCCAGCACCCCCCAGGGCGGCGAAAAACTGTTTTTT. The full variable domain, rest sourced from reference TRBV5-1 and TRBJ1-4, is KAGVTQTPRYLIKTRGQQVTLSCSPISGHRSVSWYQQTPGQGLQFLFEYFSETQRNKGNFPGRFSGRQFSNSRSEMNVSTLELGDSALYLCASTPQGGEKLFFGSGTQLSVL.

The chain couples TRBV5-4 to TRBJ2-7; D gene ambiguous. The V end lost 4 bases, the J end lost 0 bases, and 11 bases lay between the germline ends. Per the germline V gene, CDR1 is SGHNT and CDR2 is YYREEE (reference sequence). The CDR3 covers 14 residues. The CDR3 protein is CASSTRRSSYEQYF. In nucleotides, the CDR3 is TGTGCCAGCAGCACACGACGGAGCTCCTACGAGCAGTACTTC.

The chain carries TRBV29-1 and TRBJ2-1, with D possibly matching TRBD1 (7 bases). Germline CDR1 SQVTM, CDR2 ANQGSEA. V dropped 7 bases and J dropped 0 bases, with 19 bases sitting between them. The CDR3 runs 16 residues. DNA for the CDR3: TGCAGCGCCAGGACAGGACTAACAAGCTCCTACAATGAGCAGTTCTTC. Protein: CSARTGLTSSYNEQFF.

The chain uses TRBV19 and TRBJ2-7; 12 bases are shared with TRBD1. CDR1 is LNHDA and CDR2 is SQIVND in the germline V gene (reference sequence). After removal of 3 bases from V and 6 bases from J, the junction contained 6 bases not matched to a gene. The CDR3 is 15 residues long. The DNA for the CDR3 is TGTGCCAGTAGTATTCGGGGACAGGGGGCGTTCGAGCAGTACTTC. Its translation: CASSIRGQGAFEQYF. Drawing the rest from reference TRBV19 and TRBJ2-7, the complete variable domain is DGGITQSPKYLFRKEGQNVTLSCEQNLNHDAMYWYRQDPGQGLRLIYYSQIVNDFQKGDIAEGYSVSREKKESFPLTVTSAQKNPTAFYLCASSIRGQGAFEQYFGPGTRLTVT.

The chain recombines TRBV29-1 with TRBJ1-2; possibly TRBD1 for D (6 bases). In germline, CDR1 is SQVTM, CDR2 ANQGSEA. V dropped 7 bases and J dropped 4 bases, with 10 bases sitting between them. The CDR3 runs to 11 residues. The CDR3 nucleotides read TGCAGCGGGGGGCAGGCCTATGGCTACACCTTC. Encoded protein: CSGGQAYGYTF.

The chain carries TRBV30 and TRBJ2-7, with D possibly being TRBD2 (6 bases). The V end was cut by 2 bases, the J end by 3 bases, with 17 bases between. The CDR3 totals 15 residues. Germline V CDR1 and CDR2: GTSNPN, SVGIG (reference sequence). This chain's CDR3 is CAWSIGGEGVYEQYF. In DNA form, the CDR3 reads TGTGCCTGGAGTATCGGAGGGGAAGGTGTCTACGAGCAGTACTTC.

The chain joins TRBV30 to TRBJ1-2; D uncertain. Trimming removed 2 bases at V and 0 bases at J, with 7 bases between. The germline CDR1 and CDR2 sequences are GTSNPN and SVGIG (reference sequence). CDR3 length equals 13 residues. Here the CDR3 DNA reads TGTGCCTGGAGTCCCGCTACTAACTATGGCTACACCTTC. Translated: CAWSPATNYGYTF.

The J gene is TRBJ2-7, the V gene TRBV13; 11 bases are a match to TRBD1. The CDR3 extends over 15 amino acids. Germline V gene lookup returns CDR1 PRHDT and CDR2 FYEKMQ (reference sequence). The junction had 6 bases not matched to a gene; V was cut back by 4 bases and J by 4 bases. The CDR3 reads CASSSGTGGSYEQYF. CDR3 nucleotides: TGTGCCAGCAGCTCCGGGACAGGGGGATCTTACGAGCAGTACTTC.

V usage is TRBV19 and J usage is TRBJ1-3; 10 nucleotides match TRBD1. From germline, CDR1 is LNHDA and CDR2 SQIVND (reference sequence). CDR3 length equals 16 residues. V shed 7 bases, J shed 0 bases, and the junction held 6 bases outside the gene matches. CDR3 amino acids: CASIRTGGSSGNTIYF. The CDR3, as DNA: TGTGCCAGTATTAGGACAGGGGGGAGCTCTGGAAACACCATATATTTT.

This rearrangement joins TRBV28 to TRBJ1-6, with D possibly matching TRBD1 (5 bases). Between the trimmed V and J ends, which lost 6 bases and 8 bases, there was a span of 14 bases. Germline-derived CDR1 and CDR2 are MDHEN and SYDVKM. This CDR3 contains 14 residues. DNA of the CDR3: TGTGCCAGCAGGGAGACAGTCGAGGATTCACCCCTCCACTTT. Translated: CASRETVEDSPLHF.

V and J are TRBV30 and TRBJ1-2; 7 nucleotides agree with TRBD1. V gave up 8 bases and J gave up 3 bases; unmatched junction bases: 9. The CDR3 is 13 amino acids. Per germline, CDR1 GTSNPN and CDR2 SVGIG (reference sequence). The CDR3 loop reads CARTTGLDYGYTF. The CDR3 nucleotides read TGTGCCAGGACGACAGGGCTCGACTATGGCTACACCTTC.

CDR3 bases: TGTGCCACCAGTCAGACAGGTTACACTGAAGCTTTCTTT. Amino acid sequence: CATSQTGYTEAFF. V is TRBV24-1 and J is TRBJ1-1, with D possibly TRBD1 on 6 matching bases. The germline gives CDR1 KGHDR, CDR2 SFDVKD. CDR3 length equals 13 residues. Trimming left V 6 bases short and J 3 bases short, with 10 bases between.

This chain joins TRBV24-1 and TRBJ2-7; D is possibly TRBD1 (6 bases). V was shortened by 5 bases and J by 1 base, with 8 bases between the two germline ends. Looked up from germline, CDR1 is KGHDR and CDR2 is SFDVKD. The CDR3 contains 13 residues. The CDR3 sequence: CATSAQGSYEQYF. The CDR3, as DNA: TGTGCCACCAGTGCACAGGGATCCTACGAGCAGTACTTC.